Sequencing of this T cell receptor beta chain was carried out in a study of Graves' ophthalmopathy and Graves' hyperthyroidism. Whole-study context: Peripheral blood was obtained at first diagnosis, ahead of any treatment. Study findings and constraints: Clonotypes were expanded in thyroid at above 0.001 frequency, and most also appeared in blood.

Reliance was placed on clinical symptoms, serum thyroxine, TRAb, thyroid ultrasound and orbital computed tomography for diagnosis. The PBMCs used were ones drawn from approximately 10 ml of fresh peripheral blood. As the template, RNA transcripts were used to amplify TCR beta CDR3 regions. First-round RT-PCR used HTBI primers; second-round multiplex PCR followed. TCRdb passed the multiplex PCR reads through MiXCR, listing each CDR3 protein once. In the table there are roughly 700,000 distinct CDR3 sequences, roughly 41% of which are singletons. V lost 6 bases and J 0 bases, leaving 14 bases between the germline ends. This CDR3 comprises 15 residues. Germline assignment: CDR1 LNHDA and CDR2 SQIVND (reference sequence). This clonotype has just a few counts. Its antigen is unidentified.

The sequenced sample consisted of peripheral blood. The sequence came from an adult man with Graves' ophthalmopathy. V usage is TRBV19 and J usage is TRBJ1-1; D might be TRBD1 (6 bases). The CDR3 DNA sequence: TGTGCCAGTAGCAAAACAGGGCCGATGAACACTGAAGCTTTCTTT. This gives the protein CASSKTGPMNTEAFF.